This is a list of T cell receptor beta chains from one sample in a study of blood T cells in healthy people across ages. TCRdb ran MiXCR on the 5' RACE reads and lists one entry per CDR3 protein. The data show 1.5 million to 2 million distinct CDR3 sequences, roughly 49% seen once. The specimen was blood. Receptors were obtained from a woman aged 40-49 years in good health. Each CDR3 is given with its conserved first and last residue. The D gene is left open where the match is weak.

>.|TRBV20-1|13
CSAREVANYGYTF
>.|TRBV4-3|16
CASSQVGDNPTDTQYF
>.|TRBV6-5|15
CASSAKGRRNYEQYF
>TRBD2|TRBV7-8|14
CASSSGLASDEQYF
>.|TRBV29-1|11
CSVYQGGRQYF
>TRBD2|TRBV5-1|16
CASSNLGRGAYNEQFF
>TRBD2|TRBV5-1|15
CASSFGSGEVNEQFF
>.|TRBV20-1|13
CSAREYRTNEQFF
>.|TRBV28|16
CASTQAWGSNQETQYF
>TRBD1|TRBV6-5|15
CASRPDRGQSYEQYF
>TRBD2|TRBV7-6|17
CASSSPQGSGGAYEQYF
>.|TRBV5-5|16
CASSRLTVDSSYEQYF
>.|TRBV6-6|15
CASSYSDYSNQPQHF
>.|TRBV6-2/TRBV6-3|16
CASRPVGGYSNQPQHF
>.|TRBV6-1|14
CASSEAGVNTEAFF
>.|TRBV10-3|16
CAISRGGGRGGTEAFF
>.|TRBV5-6|13
CASTGLGENIQYF
>.|TRBV20-1|13
CSARGEGTYEQYF
>TRBD2|TRBV11-1|15
CASSASGATQETQYF
>.|TRBV28|14
CASSFVCQVYEQYF
>TRBD2|TRBV7-2|16
CASSLGASGGQDTQYF
>.|TRBV20-1|13
CSARRAGYNEQFF
>TRBD1|TRBV27|17
CASSFLAPTGGGETQYF
>.|TRBV7-2|16
CASSRSGGTLDYGYTF
>.|TRBV12-3/TRBV12-4|14
CASGMGGASYEQYF
>TRBD2|TRBV7-3|18
CASSRGRSSGGPRETQYF
>TRBD1|TRBV20-1|15
CSAFKGTAAYYEQYF
>TRBD1|TRBV4-2|16
CASSPNQGASGQPQHF
>.|TRBV9|15
CASSSPGGINQPQHF
>.|TRBV6-6|17
CASRHTRARGINYGYTF
>.|TRBV29-1|14
CSVGRETNGYEQYF
>TRBD2|TRBV20-1|14
CSASRGTRDLEQYF
>TRBD1|TRBV19|14
CASSIRTGTYEQYF
>.|TRBV4-3|18
CASSQDWAGRQAKNIQYF
>TRBD1|TRBV12-3/TRBV12-4|13
CASNTRQGNEQYF
>TRBD1|TRBV28|17
CASSSGGTQGSRYGYTF
>TRBD1|TRBV28|14
CASTKTGAAYEQYF
>.|TRBV27|20
CASSLTPIPGHRKGNSPLHF
>TRBD1|TRBV2|17
CASSATVDRVSYNEQFF
>TRBD1|TRBV20-1|17
CSARDPPDRRNRVEAFF
>.|TRBV29-1|16
CSVLTAASILVYDYTF
>TRBD1|TRBV9|16
CASSVLTGSSYNEQFF
>.|TRBV5-1|16
CASSLYPATYNSPLHF